The rows below give T cell receptor beta chains drawn from one sample of a study of early T cells in non-severe SARS-CoV-2 infection. TCRdb re-called the 5' RACE reads through MiXCR, storing one row per CDR3 protein. The sample holds nearly 60,000 distinct CDR3 sequences; 12% are singletons and the top ten take approximately 10%. The sample comprised whole blood. All receptors come from an adult who was a healthcare worker with PCR-confirmed SARS-CoV-2 infection or an uninfected control (not recorded which). Both conserved end residues are part of each CDR3. Each record gives: J gene, clone size, V gene, D gene, CDR3 protein, CDR3 DNA. A D gene is named only where the DNA matches it firmly. Only some rows state a clone size, as once, few, many or a class for expanded clones.

>TRBJ2-1|few|TRBV4-1|.
CASTVGNEQFF
TGCGCCAGTACCGTGGGGAATGAGCAGTTCTTC
>TRBJ2-7|many|TRBV16|TRBD1
CASSQGTGAGEQYF
TGTGCCAGCAGCCAAGGTACAGGGGCCGGCGAGCAGTACTTC
>TRBJ2-5|many|TRBV29-1|TRBD1
CSVEAHGQGSVETQYF
TGCAGCGTTGAAGCCCACGGACAGGGAAGCGTCGAGACCCAGTACTTC
>TRBJ2-3|many|TRBV5-1|TRBD2
CASSLNPPGLAAAGTQYF
TGCGCCAGCAGCTTGAATCCTCCTGGGCTAGCGGCGGCAGGTACGCAGTATTTT
>TRBJ2-2|many|TRBV6-2/TRBV6-3|TRBD1
CASTNLRDSRSGELFF
TGTGCCAGCACCAATCTCAGGGACAGCAGGTCCGGGGAGCTGTTTTTT
>TRBJ2-7|few|TRBV19|.
CASSTRLRGLEQYF
TGTGCCAGTAGTACCAGGCTTCGGGGGCTTGAGCAGTACTTC
>TRBJ2-7|.|TRBV28|.
CASSLRTSMVYEQYF
TGTGCCAGCAGTTTACGGACCTCGATGGTCTACGAGCAGTACTTC
>TRBJ2-3|.|TRBV6-1|TRBD2
CASSATSGGPGTDTQYF
TGTGCCAGCAGTGCGACTAGCGGGGGGCCAGGAACAGATACGCAGTATTTT
>TRBJ2-1|many|TRBV12-3/TRBV12-4|.
CASSSERKEQFF
TGTGCCAGCAGTTCGGAAAGGAAAGAGCAGTTCTTC
>TRBJ1-1|.|TRBV27|.
CASSSLAGTLVTEAFF
TGTGCCAGCAGTTCTTTAGCAGGGACCCTGGTCACTGAAGCTTTCTTT
>TRBJ2-1|many|TRBV18|.
CASSPPTGSSSYNEQFF
TGTGCCAGCTCACCACCGACCGGCTCAAGCTCCTACAATGAGCAGTTCTTC
>TRBJ2-1|many|TRBV18|.
CASSPTGEGRLNEQFF
TGTGCCAGCTCTCCGACAGGGGAGGGCCGTTTAAATGAGCAGTTCTTC
>TRBJ2-7|few|TRBV5-1|.
CASSLAASEITYEQYF
TGCGCCAGCAGCTTGGCCGCAAGCGAAATAACCTACGAGCAGTACTTC
>TRBJ2-5|few|TRBV25-1|.
CASTGSQETQYF
TGTGCCAGCACAGGATCCCAAGAGACCCAGTACTTC
>TRBJ1-6|.|TRBV7-2|.
CASSVAPGSANSPLHF
TGTGCCAGCAGCGTTGCACCGGGATCGGCTAATTCACCCCTCCACTTT
>TRBJ2-7|many|TRBV9|.
CASSVDQGPYEQYF
TGTGCCAGCAGCGTAGACCAGGGTCCCTACGAGCAGTACTTC
>TRBJ1-1|.|TRBV30|.
CAWSLAGWGNTEAFF
TGTGCCTGGAGCCTTGCGGGGTGGGGGAACACTGAAGCTTTCTTT
>TRBJ2-1|.|TRBV5-4|TRBD1
CASSSGTGHYNEQFF
TGTGCCAGCAGCTCCGGGACAGGGCACTACAATGAGCAGTTCTTC
>TRBJ2-2|many|TRBV19|.
CASSMGLNTGELFF
TGTGCCAGTAGTATGGGTTTGAACACCGGGGAGCTGTTTTTT
>TRBJ1-2|few|TRBV29-1|TRBD1
CSGRTGEGYTF
TGCAGCGGGAGGACAGGGGAAGGCTACACCTTC
>TRBJ2-2|.|TRBV24-1|TRBD1
CATSDLRQGHAGELFF
TGTGCCACCAGTGATTTGAGACAGGGGCACGCCGGGGAGCTGTTTTTT
>TRBJ1-5|many|TRBV6-1|TRBD1
CASYRRDRGLHQPQHF
TGTGCCAGCTACCGTCGGGACAGGGGACTTCATCAGCCCCAGCATTTT
>TRBJ2-5|.|TRBV12-3/TRBV12-4|.
CASRTSETQYF
TGTGCCAGCCGAACCAGTGAGACCCAGTACTTC
>TRBJ1-2|.|TRBV5-4|TRBD1
CASSFYDRVNYGYTF
TGTGCCAGCAGCTTCTACGACAGGGTCAACTATGGCTACACCTTC
>TRBJ2-3|many|TRBV7-2|.
CASSLDVGGDTQYF
TGTGCCAGCAGCTTAGATGTAGGAGGAGATACGCAGTATTTT
>TRBJ2-1|few|TRBV5-4|.
CASIPQTRGRVGDEQFF
TGTGCCAGCATCCCCCAAACCAGGGGGAGGGTTGGGGATGAGCAGTTCTTC
>TRBJ2-3|.|TRBV7-2|.
CASSLTVPSTTQYF
TGTGCCAGCAGCTTAACGGTACCATCCACAACGCAGTATTTT
>TRBJ1-4|.|TRBV7-9|TRBD1
CASTTSRDRGFTANEKLFF
TGTGCCAGCACTACCAGCCGGGACAGGGGATTTACAGCTAATGAAAAACTGTTTTTT
>TRBJ1-4|many|TRBV6-5|.
CASSYSDARTTNEKLFF
TGTGCCAGCAGTTACTCGGATGCGCGGACAACGAATGAAAAACTGTTTTTT
>TRBJ1-4|many|TRBV28|TRBD1
CASRRLGQNEKLFF
TGTGCCAGCAGGCGCCTGGGACAGAATGAAAAACTGTTTTTT
>TRBJ1-4|few|TRBV19|.
CASSNPRSNEKLFF
TGTGCCAGTAGTAATCCCAGGAGCAATGAAAAACTGTTTTTT
>TRBJ1-1|many|TRBV12-3/TRBV12-4|.
CASSYGGGNTEAFF
TGTGCCAGCAGTTACGGAGGAGGGAACACTGAAGCTTTCTTT
>TRBJ2-2|many|TRBV5-1|.
CASSLVQQATGELFF
TGCGCCAGCAGCTTGGTTCAGCAAGCCACCGGGGAGCTGTTTTTT
>TRBJ2-3|many|TRBV9|TRBD2
CASSPARLAASTDTQYF
TGTGCCAGCAGCCCGGCCCGGCTAGCGGCTAGCACAGATACGCAGTATTTT
>TRBJ2-1|many|TRBV19|TRBD1
CASSNRDRYNEQFF
TGTGCCAGTAGTAACCGGGACAGATACAATGAGCAGTTCTTC
>TRBJ2-1|many|TRBV2|TRBD1
CASGNRGDNEQFF
TGTGCCAGCGGTAACAGGGGAGACAATGAGCAGTTCTTC
>TRBJ2-3|.|TRBV5-1|.
CASSFRTDTQYF
TGCGCCAGCAGCTTCCGCACAGATACGCAGTATTTT
>TRBJ2-2|.|TRBV18|.
CASSGLAPANTGELFF
TGTGCCAGCTCGGGGCTCGCCCCCGCGAACACCGGGGAGCTGTTTTTT
>TRBJ2-5|many|TRBV20-1|.
CSAEKQAATQYF
TGCAGTGCTGAGAAACAGGCGGCGACCCAGTACTTC
>TRBJ1-5|.|TRBV5-5|.
CASSFQTGSNQPQHF
TGTGCCAGCAGCTTTCAGACGGGGAGCAATCAGCCCCAGCATTTT
>TRBJ2-7|.|TRBV21-1|.
CASSASPPLAGVYEQYF
TGTGCCAGCAGCGCAAGCCCCCCACTAGCGGGAGTCTACGAGCAGTACTTC
>TRBJ1-5|many|TRBV6-1|TRBD1
CASSESGTAHQPQHF
TGTGCCAGCAGTGAATCCGGGACAGCTCATCAGCCCCAGCATTTT
>TRBJ2-3|.|TRBV11-2|.
CASSWQGTSTDTQYF
TGTGCCAGCAGCTGGCAGGGCACTAGCACAGATACGCAGTATTTT
>TRBJ2-5|few|TRBV7-2|.
CASSLEGGTETQYF
TGTGCCAGCAGCTTAGAGGGGGGAACCGAGACCCAGTACTTC
>TRBJ1-1|once|TRBV5-1|.
CASSWVTLDTEAFF
TGCGCCAGCAGCTGGGTCACCCTGGACACTGAAGCTTTCTTT
>TRBJ2-7|few|TRBV7-9|TRBD2
CASSLAGGVYEQYF
TGTGCCAGCAGCTTAGCTGGGGGGGTCTACGAGCAGTACTTC
>TRBJ2-1|many|TRBV29-1|.
CSVEFLGYNEQFF
TGCAGCGTTGAGTTTTTGGGGTACAATGAGCAGTTCTTC
>TRBJ2-5|many|TRBV11-2|.
CASSPPLTNRETQYF
TGTGCCAGCAGCCCACCCTTGACTAATCGAGAGACCCAGTACTTC
>TRBJ2-1|many|TRBV7-3|TRBD2
CASSLVASGGASSYNEQFF
TGTGCCAGCAGCTTGGTTGCTAGCGGGGGGGCGAGCTCCTACAATGAGCAGTTCTTC
>TRBJ2-3|many|TRBV4-1|.
CASSSEGGITDTQYF
TGCGCCAGCAGCTCTGAGGGGGGGATCACAGATACGCAGTATTTT
>TRBJ2-7|.|TRBV9|.
CASSVGGDSSYEQYF
TGTGCCAGCAGCGTAGGCGGGGACAGCTCCTACGAGCAGTACTTC
>TRBJ1-3|.|TRBV2|.
CASSVKTAGGNTIYF
TGTGCCAGCAGTGTAAAGACGGCAGGTGGAAACACCATATATTTT
>TRBJ2-5|many|TRBV10-3|.
CAISEQETQYF
TGTGCCATCAGTGAGCAGGAGACCCAGTACTTC
>TRBJ2-3|many|TRBV9|TRBD2
CASSVEGTSGPSEAQYF
TGTGCCAGCAGCGTAGAGGGTACTAGCGGTCCCTCGGAGGCGCAGTATTTT
>TRBJ2-4|.|TRBV7-2|.
CASTPGLGSAKNIQYF
TGTGCCAGCACCCCCGGCCTGGGATCGGCCAAAAACATTCAGTACTTC
>TRBJ2-6|.|TRBV5-1|.
CASSQRGSGANVLTF
TGCGCCAGCAGCCAGAGGGGATCTGGGGCCAACGTCCTGACTTTC
>TRBJ2-1|many|TRBV7-2|TRBD2
CASSLGTSGSEQFF
TGTGCCAGCAGCTTAGGGACTAGCGGGAGCGAGCAGTTCTTC